This entry concerns a single T cell receptor (beta chain). The CDR3 is 12 amino acids. Germline V gives CDR1 SGHVS, CDR2 FQNEAQ. Trimming at V came to 8 bases and at J to 1 base, leaving 2 bases not matched to a gene. The method was immunoSEQ multiplex PCR; TCRdb's version includes in-frame clones alone and lacks a portion of them. This sample has about 19,000 clones, with more than 65% found just once. The data were taken from a study of PD-1 blockade in mismatch repair-deficient tumors. All patients were mismatch repair deficient, assessed by either PCR or immunohistochemistry. The rearrangement uses TRBV7-8 and TRBJ2-7; 7 nucleotides line up with TRBD1. The source was PBMCs, collected 52 weeks after starting pembrolizumab. This sequence originates from an adult with mismatch repair-deficient cancer. The CDR3 DNA follows: TGTGCCAGCGGCAGGGGGTCCTACGAGCAGTACTTC. It specifies CASGRGSYEQYF.